A selection of T cell receptor beta chains follows, all from one sample in a study of blood T cell repertoires in COVID-19. TCRdb's table, derived via immunoSEQ multiplex PCR, lists solely in-frame clones and lacks some. Of about 190,000 clones in the sample, less than 85% were seen once. Sequences were obtained from peripheral blood. Source of these receptors: a woman between 45 and 65 years old with acute or convalescent COVID-19. CDR3s include the opening cysteine and the closing phenylalanine or tryptophan. The D gene is left open where the match is weak.

NA	15	TRBV7-8	TRBJ1-2	CASSLVRQPAGGYTF
NA	15	TRBV7-2	TRBJ2-4	CASSSNTGRGNIQYF
TRBD1	13	TRBV6-5	TRBJ1-2	CAITGGALAGYTF
NA	12	TRBV5-1	TRBJ1-1	CASTSENTEAFF
NA	17	TRBV24-1	TRBJ2-3	CATSRMTGPNRTDTQYF
NA	16	TRBV6-6	TRBJ1-5	CASSYSRGIGNQPQHF
NA	11	TRBV29-1	TRBJ2-1	CSVERLGEQFF
TRBD1	13	TRBV5-4	TRBJ2-7	CASSLGTGLEQYF
TRBD1	15	TRBV28	TRBJ1-4	CASSLSGTANEKLFF
NA	14	TRBV30	TRBJ1-2	CAWSPDLLENGYTF
NA	15	TRBV19	TRBJ1-2	CASSPRTDLNYGYTF
TRBD1	16	TRBV7-9	TRBJ1-5	CASSLDGDRGHQPQHF
NA	14	TRBV11-3	TRBJ2-2	CASSLELEAGELFF
NA	14	TRBV2	TRBJ1-6	CASSPQGRGSPLHF
TRBD2	16	TRBV2	TRBJ2-1	CASSGAGTSLTNEQFF
TRBD1	18	TRBV27	TRBJ1-2	CASSSLISRTGENYGYTF
NA	14	TRBV7-6	TRBJ1-3	CASSLAQGGDTIYF
NA	13	TRBV7-8	TRBJ2-7	CASSYDRAGEQYF